The clone carrying this T cell receptor beta chain was detected once. These data originate in a study of shared clonotypes between healthy human individuals. The CDR3 sequence is 15 residues long. Germline V CDR1 and CDR2: ENHRY, SYGVKD. V was shortened by 0 bases and J by 2 bases, with 11 bases between the two germline ends. Here immunoSEQ multiplex PCR was the method, and the copy in TCRdb shows in-frame clones only, minus some. This sample has 2 million to 2.5 million clones, with approximately 96% found just once. The chain links TRBV10-3 to TRBJ2-7; no reliable D call. Sample: naive CD4+ T cells sorted from blood. Subset defined: CD45RA+ positively selected. The sequence came from a man younger than 35 in good health. CDR3 amino acids: CAISESRQPTYEQYF. CDR3 sequence (DNA): TGTGCCATCAGTGAGTCACGTCAGCCAACCTACGAGCAGTACTTC.